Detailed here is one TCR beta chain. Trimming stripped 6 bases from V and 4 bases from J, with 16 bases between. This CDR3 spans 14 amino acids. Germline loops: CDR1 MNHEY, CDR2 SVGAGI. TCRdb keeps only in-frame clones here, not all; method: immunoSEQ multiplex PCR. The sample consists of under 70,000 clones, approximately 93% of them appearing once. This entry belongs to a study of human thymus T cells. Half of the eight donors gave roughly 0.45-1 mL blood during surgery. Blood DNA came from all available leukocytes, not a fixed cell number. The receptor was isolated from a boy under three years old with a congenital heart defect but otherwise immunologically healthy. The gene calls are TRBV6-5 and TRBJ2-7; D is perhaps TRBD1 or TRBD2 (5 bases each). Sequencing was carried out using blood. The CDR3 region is CASSTLPGTYEQYF. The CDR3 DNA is TGTGCCAGCAGCACACTCCCGGGGACGTACGAGCAGTACTTC.